This is a list of T cell receptor beta chains from one sample in a study of cytomegalovirus exposure and HLA in healthy donors. Assay used: immunoSEQ multiplex PCR; TCRdb lists only in-frame clones, some missing. Of around 74,000 clones listed, roughly 80% are singletons. The sample was PBMCs. These receptors came from a man between 25 and 39 years old in good health and CMV-seronegative. Both conserved end residues are trimmed from each CDR3. The order of the fields is V gene, CDR3 protein.

>TRBV2
ASSEQGLAENEQF
>TRBV11-1
ASSSRGSQETQY
>TRBV5-1
ASSLGTSADTQY
>TRBV4-1
ASSQRQGNYEQY
>TRBV19
ASSIGGTKYEQY
>TRBV4-3
ASSQGTGFKGGYT
>TRBV5-1
ASSFRQGGVGEQF
>TRBV27
ASGEGQGNTEAF
>TRBV28
ASSLLQGATGNTIY
>TRBV27
ACRDRGSGYT
>TRBV21-1
ASSKETDSNQPQH
>TRBV4-2
ASSRGSLAVVETQY
>TRBV5-1
ASSFGDRESDEQF
>TRBV20-1
SAGQGKLF
>TRBV29-1
SVTGVGANVLT
>TRBV7-6
ASSLIHDRGRETQY
>TRBV30
ALAGGRTGELF
>TRBV6-5
ASIAGGGYT
>TRBV7-2
ASSLSPDRPYYGYT
>TRBV15
ATSRGVAGGSDTQY
>TRBV27
ASRSGGAIYGYT
>TRBV4-3
ASSQEFPGRGYT
>TRBV10-3
AIRDASGNEQF
>TRBV7-8
ASSPRGAGGTYEQY
>TRBV7-9
ASSWERAGPQH
>TRBV4-1
ASSQTEGESAF
>TRBV30
AWNGGNQPQH
>TRBV6-6
ASRDRGLGELF
>TRBV2
AIQTEYNSPLH
>TRBV18
ASSPDSGGLYNEQF
>TRBV29-1
SVDRRQANTEAF
>TRBV27
ASSLGRLTAGQPQH
>TRBV19
ASRAGTPSNQPQH
>TRBV19
ASSIRTYGNTGELF
>TRBV9
ASSARGLSFYGYT
>TRBV6-6
ASSYLQPGQGNEQF
>TRBV12-2
ASRLASVPQQY
>TRBV9
ASSARTEKY
>TRBV29-1
SVGPGVEAF
>TRBV19
ASSIHRDEQY
>TRBV7-9
ASSRTENTEAF
>TRBV15
ATSREGGRSETQY
>TRBV18
ASSPSGGPTDTQY
>TRBV6-4
ASSAGQGGLFGGNTIY
>TRBV11-2
ASSLRLAAAYNEQF